In its sample, the clone carrying this T cell receptor beta chain was seen a few times. These data come from a study of blood T cell repertoires in COVID-19. Assay: immunoSEQ multiplex PCR; the TCRdb copy retains only in-frame clones and omits some. Of fewer than 200,000 clones listed, roughly 80% are singletons. The length of the CDR3 is 14 residues. V lost 8 bases and J lost 6, with 19 bases in between. Germline CDR1 MNHEY, CDR2 SVGAGI. The clonotype originates from a man between 70 and 80 years old with active or convalescent COVID-19. The V call is TRBV6-5, the J call TRBJ1-2, with D possibly matching TRBD1 (6 bases). Sequenced material: peripheral blood. CDR3 region: CASRSGTRIHGYTF. The DNA for the CDR3 is TGTGCCAGCCGCTCCGGGACAAGGATACATGGCTACACCTTC.